The next 17 T cell receptor beta chains were all read from a single sample in a study of blood T cell repertoires in COVID-19. The repertoire was sequenced with immunoSEQ multiplex PCR; TCRdb's copy has only in-frame clones and lacks some. The data hold around 150,000 clones, with about 85% observed a single time. The sequencing input was peripheral blood. These receptors were collected from a man between 35 and 55 years old with acute or convalescent COVID-19.

V and J are TRBV9 and TRBJ2-7, with a tentative D call TRBD1 (5 bases). In germline, CDR1 is SGDLS, CDR2 YYNGEE. CDR3 length equals 14 residues. V lost 4 bases, J lost 2 bases, and 13 bases lay in between. DNA for the CDR3: TGTGCCAGCAGCCCCACAGGCCATGCCTACGAGCAGTACTTC. It codes for CASSPTGHAYEQYF.

The chain recombines TRBV11-2 with TRBJ1-1; possibly TRBD1 for D (6 bases). V gave up 3 bases and J gave up 3 bases, with 11 bases separating them. From germline, CDR1 is SGHAT and CDR2 FQNNGV. The length of the CDR3 is 14 residues. CDR3 region: CASSFGGGHTEAFF. CDR3 coding DNA: TGTGCCAGCAGCTTCGGGGGGGGGCACACTGAAGCTTTCTTT.

The V and J genes are TRBV14 and TRBJ2-1; TRBD1 matches 7 bases. Germline-derived CDR1 and CDR2 are SGHDN and FVKESK. J gave up 7 bases and V 0 bases, and 12 bases lay outside the gene matches. The CDR3 runs 17 residues. CDR3 protein: CASSQDIIWDSGNEQFF. The CDR3 bases are TGTGCCAGCAGCCAAGATATTATATGGGACAGTGGGAATGAGCAGTTCTTC.

The CDR3 region is CAWRTDSPLHF. CDR3 nucleotide sequence: TGTGCCTGGAGGACAGATTCACCCCTCCACTTT. The chain combines TRBV30 with TRBJ1-6; a weak D match, TRBD1 (5 bases). Germline values: CDR1 GTSNPN, CDR2 SVGIG (reference sequence). V was shortened by 3 bases and J by 8 bases, with 5 bases between the two germline ends. CDR3 length equals 11 residues.

The chain uses TRBV7-8 and TRBJ1-4; D gene ambiguous. Germline CDR1 SGHVS, CDR2 FQNEAQ. The CDR3 is made up of 14 amino acids. Trimming took off 2 bases at V and 6 bases at J, with 10 bases between the two ends. The CDR3 here is CASSLWMADEKLFF. In DNA, the CDR3 is TGTGCCAGCAGCTTATGGATGGCGGATGAAAAACTGTTTTTT.

This clone came up once. The chain links TRBV6-2 or TRBV6-3 to TRBJ1-1, with D unclear. Germline CDR1 is MNHEY and CDR2 is SVGEGT. Trimming shortened V by 0 bases and J by 5 bases, and 10 bases separated the two germline ends. The CDR3 is 14 amino acids. Here the CDR3 reads CASSYSGSGTEAFF. In DNA form, the CDR3 reads TGTGCCAGCAGTTACTCCGGGTCCGGAACTGAAGCTTTCTTT.

V and J are TRBV3-1 (or the pseudogene TRBV3-2) and TRBJ2-3, with a possible D match to TRBD2 (7 bases). Deletions cut 1 base from V and 6 bases from J, with 17 bases between. CDR3 size: 16 residues. Germline CDR1 reads LGHDT; CDR2 reads YNNKEL (reference sequence). CDR3: CASSQVRGGEWDTQYF. In DNA form, the CDR3 reads TGTGCCAGCAGCCAAGTAAGAGGGGGGGAGTGGGATACGCAGTATTTT.

The V and J genes are TRBV7-9 and TRBJ1-1; D is ambiguous. With 5 bases removed from V and 8 bases from J, the gap between germline ends came to 12 bases. The CDR3 totals 12 residues. CDR1 and CDR2 (germline): SEHNR, FQNEAQ (reference sequence). The CDR3 DNA sequence: TGTGCCAGCAGCCTAGGTGGCGGGGAAGCTTTCTTT. Encoded protein: CASSLGGGEAFF. The variable domain in full, completed from reference TRBV7-9 and TRBJ1-1, reads DTGVSQNPRHKITKRGQNVTFRCDPISEHNRLYWYRQTLGQGPEFLTYFQNEAQLEKSRLLSDRFSAERPKGSFSTLEIQRTEQGDSAMYLCASSLGGGEAFFGQGTRLTVV.

The chain has TRBV2 and TRBJ1-1; D ambiguous. Germline V gene data show CDR1 as SNHLY and CDR2 as FYNNEI. This CDR3 has 13 amino acids. V was pared by 3 bases and J by 5 bases, with 10 bases between. CDR3 coding DNA: TGTGCCAGCAGTGACAGGTTTAAGACTGAAGCTTTCTTT. It translates to CASSDRFKTEAFF. Supplemented by reference TRBV2 and TRBJ1-1, the full variable domain reads EPEVTQTPSHQVTQMGQEVILRCVPISNHLYFYWYRQILGQKVEFLVSFYNNEISEKSEIFDDQFSVERPDGSNFTLKIRSTKLEDSAMYFCASSDRFKTEAFFGQGTRLTVV.

The rearrangement joins TRBV27 to TRBJ2-2, with TRBD2 identical over 10 bases. This CDR3 has 16 amino acids. CDR1 and CDR2 (germline): MNHEY, SMNVEV (reference sequence). With V trimmed by 5 bases and J by 1 base, 4 bases remained unmatched. This CDR3 is CASSPLAGVNTGELFF. CDR3 in DNA: TGTGCCAGCAGTCCTCTAGCGGGGGTGAACACCGGGGAGCTGTTTTTT.

This sequence joins TRBV6-5 and TRBJ1-2; TRBD1 aligns across 7 bases. CDR1 and CDR2 from the germline V gene are MNHEY and SVGAGI. The CDR3 has 14 residues. Unmatched junction bases numbered 12, after V lost 6 bases and J lost 8 bases. CDR3 DNA sequence: TGTGCCAGCAGACCAACAGGGGCGGTCGGGGGCTACACCTTC. Translating gives CASRPTGAVGGYTF.

This clone showed up just once. The chain is built from TRBV5-6 and TRBJ1-3; 7 bases align to TRBD1. The germline gives CDR1 SGHDT, CDR2 YYEEEE. This CDR3 is built from 13 residues. The ends lost 3 bases at V and 8 bases at J; junction bases unmatched: 5. CDR3 protein: CASSWGQKDTIYF. CDR3 DNA: TGTGCCAGCAGCTGGGGACAGAAGGACACCATATATTTT.

The V and J genes are TRBV10-3 and TRBJ1-5; no reliable D call. CDR1 and CDR2 (germline): ENHRY, SYGVKD. The CDR3 runs to 13 residues. With 4 bases removed from V and 4 bases from J, the gap between germline ends came to 8 bases. The CDR3 bases are TGTGCCATCAGTGGTGCGGGGAATCAGCCCCAGCATTTT. This translates into CAISGAGNQPQHF.

The DNA of the CDR3 is TGTGCCAGCAGCTCACAGGGTGGCGAAAAACTGTTTTTT. As protein: CASSSQGGEKLFF. V gene TRBV7-3 combines with J gene TRBJ1-4, with D tentatively TRBD1 (6 bases). The V and J ends lost 4 bases and 8 bases respectively, with 11 bases between them. CDR3 length equals 13 residues. The germline gives CDR1 SGHTA, CDR2 FQGTGA.

This sequence joins TRBV14 and TRBJ2-1, with D possibly TRBD1 on 7 matching bases. Trimming shortened V by 6 bases and J by 4 bases, and 10 bases separated the two germline ends. Germline V gives CDR1 SGHDN, CDR2 FVKESK. This CDR3 spans 13 amino acids. CDR3 region: CASSQGGYNEQFF. CDR3 bases: TGTGCCAGCAGTCAGGGGGGTTACAATGAGCAGTTCTTC.

The chain combines TRBV6-2 or TRBV6-3 with TRBJ1-4; 7 bases fit TRBD1. Trimming removed 5 bases from V and 8 bases from J; junction bases left unmatched: 8. This CDR3 contains 14 residues. CDR1 and CDR2 (germline): MNHEY, SVGEGT. The CDR3 DNA sequence: TGTGCCAGCAGTACTACAGGGGTTAAGGAAAAACTGTTTTTT. Amino acids: CASSTTGVKEKLFF.

The chain employs TRBV19 and TRBJ2-1; D is ambiguous. The CDR3 spans 11 residues. Germline lookup yields CDR1 LNHDA and CDR2 SQIVND (reference sequence). The V gene lost 7 bases and the J gene lost 4 bases, with 5 bases spanning the gap. The CDR3 sequence: CASTQYNEQFF. In nucleotides, the CDR3 is TGTGCCAGTACCCAGTACAATGAGCAGTTCTTC.